What follows are 5 T cell receptor beta chains derived from one specimen sequenced in a study of shared T cell receptors in the human thymus. The data were produced by immunoSEQ multiplex PCR, yet TCRdb's version contains in-frame clones alone and is incomplete. The data show under 700,000 clones, approximately 78% seen once. These data were also reused for a study on human thymus T cells.

The sequenced sample consisted of thymocytes. The source is a boy under two years old with a congenital heart defect.

The chain uses TRBV10-3 and TRBJ2-3; 10 positions match TRBD2. Losses at the gene ends were 0 bases for V and 7 bases for J; bases not matched to a gene: 22. Germline assignment: CDR1 ENHRY and CDR2 SYGVKD. This CDR3 has 21 residues. This CDR3 reads CAISESNSQSPGLALEHTQYF. The CDR3 nucleotides are TGTGCCATCAGTGAGTCGAATTCACAAAGCCCGGGACTAGCGTTGGAACATACGCAGTATTTT.

J is TRBJ1-2 and V is TRBV20-1, with 9 bases matching TRBD1. Germline loops: CDR1 DFQATT, CDR2 SNEGSKA (reference sequence). CDR3 length: 11 residues. J gave up 7 bases and V 7 bases, and 4 bases lay outside the gene matches. CDR3 DNA: TGCAGTGTCAGGGACAGGGTTGGCTACACCTTC. As protein: CSVRDRVGYTF.

Here the CDR3 DNA reads TGTGCCAGCAGTTACGGACAGGGGAGGCCCTCAGATACGCAGTATTTT. Amino acids: CASSYGQGRPSDTQYF. The V call is TRBV28, the J call TRBJ2-3; 9 bases line up with TRBD1. This CDR3 spans 16 amino acids. Germline CDR1 MDHEN, CDR2 SYDVKM. V dropped 4 bases and J dropped 4; count of bases not matched to a gene: 9.

The rearrangement uses TRBV2 and TRBJ1-5, with a weak D call TRBD1 (5 bases). Germline CDR1 and CDR2: SNHLY and FYNNEI. The CDR3 totals 18 residues. Trimming stripped 3 bases from V and 2 bases from J, with 20 bases between. In DNA form, the CDR3 reads TGTGCCAGCAGTGACCCCTTCGGGGGAGAACGTGGCAATCAGCCCCAGCATTTT. It yields the protein CASSDPFGGERGNQPQHF.

The chain uses TRBV6-1 and TRBJ2-3; the D gene is possibly TRBD2 (6 bases). Trimming shortened V by 0 bases and J by 2 bases, and 12 bases separated the two germline ends. The CDR3 totals 16 residues. CDR1 and CDR2 from the germline V gene are MNHNS and SASEGT. CDR3 residues: CASSEAIAEVTDTQYF. CDR3 in DNA: TGTGCCAGCAGTGAAGCTATAGCGGAGGTCACAGATACGCAGTATTTT.